The present TCR beta chain was sequenced within a study of CD8 T cells in ankylosing spondylitis. General study points: Ankylosing spondylitis blood seemed to carry a telltale TCR beta motif made of about 8 highly homologous variants.

Germline V gives CDR1 DFQATT, CDR2 SNEGSKA (reference sequence). The CDR3 has 13 amino acids. The V and J ends lost 2 bases and 0 bases respectively, with 5 bases between them. TCRdb re-called the 5' RACE reads with MiXCR, one entry per CDR3 protein. The sample consists of just over 350,000 distinct CDR3 sequences, roughly 20% of them appearing once. In regard to this clonotype: As yet, its antigen is unknown.

Sequenced input: blood, either unsorted or a sorted T cell fraction (not recorded which). The chain has TRBV20-1 and TRBJ2-1; unclear D gene. This clonotype was obtained from a male donor with ankylosing spondylitis or in good health (not recorded which). CDR3 sequence: CSARPRSYNEQFF. The DNA of the CDR3 is TGCAGTGCTAGACCCCGCTCCTACAATGAGCAGTTCTTC.